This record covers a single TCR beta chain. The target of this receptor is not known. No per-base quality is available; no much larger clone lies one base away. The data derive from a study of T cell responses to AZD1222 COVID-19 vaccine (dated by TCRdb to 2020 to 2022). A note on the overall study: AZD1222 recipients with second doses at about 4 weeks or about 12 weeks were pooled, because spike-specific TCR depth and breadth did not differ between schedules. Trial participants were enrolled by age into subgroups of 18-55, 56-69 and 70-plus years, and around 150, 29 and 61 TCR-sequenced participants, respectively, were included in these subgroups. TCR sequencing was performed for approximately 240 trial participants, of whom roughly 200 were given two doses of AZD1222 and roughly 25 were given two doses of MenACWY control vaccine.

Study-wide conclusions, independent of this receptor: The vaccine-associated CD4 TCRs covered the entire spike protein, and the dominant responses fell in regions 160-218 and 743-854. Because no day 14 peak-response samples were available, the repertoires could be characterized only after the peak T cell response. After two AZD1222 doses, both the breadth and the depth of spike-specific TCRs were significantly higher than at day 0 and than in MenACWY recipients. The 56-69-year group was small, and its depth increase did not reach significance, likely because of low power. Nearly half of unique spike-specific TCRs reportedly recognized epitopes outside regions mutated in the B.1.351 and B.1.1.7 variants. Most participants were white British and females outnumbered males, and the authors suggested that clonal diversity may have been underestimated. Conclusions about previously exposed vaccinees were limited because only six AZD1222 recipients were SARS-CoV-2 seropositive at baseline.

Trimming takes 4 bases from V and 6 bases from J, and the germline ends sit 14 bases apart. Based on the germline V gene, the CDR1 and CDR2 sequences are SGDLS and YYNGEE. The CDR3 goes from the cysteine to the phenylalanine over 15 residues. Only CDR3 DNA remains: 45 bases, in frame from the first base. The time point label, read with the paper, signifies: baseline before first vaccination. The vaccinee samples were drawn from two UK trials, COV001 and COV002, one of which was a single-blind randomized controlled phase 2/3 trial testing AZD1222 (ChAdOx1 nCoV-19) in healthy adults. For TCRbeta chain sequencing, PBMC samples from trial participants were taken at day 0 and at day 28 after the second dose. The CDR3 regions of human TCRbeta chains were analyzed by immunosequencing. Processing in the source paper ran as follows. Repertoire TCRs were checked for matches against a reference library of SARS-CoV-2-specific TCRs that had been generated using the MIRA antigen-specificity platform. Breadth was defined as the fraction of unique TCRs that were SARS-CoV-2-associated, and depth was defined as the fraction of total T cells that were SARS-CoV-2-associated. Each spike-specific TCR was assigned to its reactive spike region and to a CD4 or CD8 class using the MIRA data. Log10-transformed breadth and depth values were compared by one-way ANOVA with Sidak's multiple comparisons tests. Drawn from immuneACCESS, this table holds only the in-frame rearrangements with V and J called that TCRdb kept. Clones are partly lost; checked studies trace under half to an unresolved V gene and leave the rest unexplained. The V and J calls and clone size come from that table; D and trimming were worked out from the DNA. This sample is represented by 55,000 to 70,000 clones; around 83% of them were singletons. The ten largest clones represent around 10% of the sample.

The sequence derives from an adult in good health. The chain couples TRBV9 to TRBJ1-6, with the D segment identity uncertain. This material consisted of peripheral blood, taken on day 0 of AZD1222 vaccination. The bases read TGTGCCAGCAGCCCCCGAGTGGCATCTAATTCACCCCTCCACTTT. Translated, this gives CASSPRVASNSPLHF.